This TCR beta chain was found in a study of metastatic and nonmetastatic thyroid tumors (dated by TCRdb to about 2020). Broadly, across the study: The researchers compared repertoires between peripheral blood samples and tumor or nodule tissue samples from patients with malignant or benign thyroid disease.

Libraries came from PCR. The data were produced on an Illumina HiSeq 4000. High-throughput sequencing was used to profile the TCR beta-chain CDR3 region of each patient. In the original analysis: Drawing on CDR3 differences between clinicopathological groups, the researchers built a classifier meant to tell apart patients with distant-metastatic papillary thyroid cancer. The Shannon index was used to measure repertoire diversity, and the Morisita-Horn index was used to measure how similar tumor and blood repertoires were. The public sequencing data were trimmed at Q25 with fastp and processed into clonotypes with MiXCR by TCRdb, which kept only in-frame beta chains. V and J calls and clone size were set by TCRdb, not the authors. Here the sample has tens of thousands of clones; about 18% occur a single time. The leading ten clones occupy 5% to 7.5% of the sample. None of the patients had been given any treatment before thyroid surgery. Using T-cell receptor beta sequencing, the researchers looked back retrospectively at clinical samples from patients, gathered between the early 2010s and the late 2010s.

V and J lose 5 bases and 2 bases, and a span of 22 bases separates them. The CDR3 holds 18 amino acids from the cysteine to the phenylalanine. Only CDR3 DNA remains: 54 bases, in frame from the first base. The CDR1 and CDR2 encoded by the germline V gene are SGHVT and SQSDAQ. This clone was seen more than once but under ten times. The antigen it binds to is not known. No base quality information exists; no much larger clone differs at one position. Paper-wide results and their limitations: In both blood and tumor samples, TCR beta diversity was reported to be significantly higher in malignant tumors than in benign nodules.

The sequenced sample consisted of blood. This receptor was obtained from a male donor with papillary thyroid cancer or a benign thyroid nodule (not recorded which). Some clones in this sample may be carry-over from other donors' samples. The chain was built from TRBV7-4 and TRBJ2-1; the D gene is possibly TRBD1, with 6 bases matching. CDR3 sequence: CASSPPPQGEGAYNEQFF. The nucleotide sequence reads TGTGCCAGCAGCCCCCCCCCCCAGGGCGAGGGGGCCTACAATGAGCAGTTCTTC.